This T cell receptor beta chain derives from a study of neurological immune-mediated disorders. TCRdb independently ran MiXCR on the 5' RACE reads; one entry per CDR3 protein. This table has 30,000 to 45,000 distinct CDR3 sequences, 10% appearing once. This clonotype qualifies as medium-sized. Germline V gene lookup returns CDR1 SGHTA and CDR2 FQGNSA. The trim removed 5 bases at V and 3 bases at J, leaving 2 bases unmatched. This CDR3 spans 15 amino acids. Material: PBMCs. V and J are TRBV7-2 and TRBJ2-3, with 13 positions matching TRBD2. The receptor was isolated from a woman younger than 45 with HTLV-1-associated myelopathy (HAM/TSP). The DNA for the CDR3 is TGTGCCAGCAGCCCGACTAGCGGGGGGACAGATACGCAGTATTTT. This encodes CASSPTSGGTDTQYF. Variable domain in full (rest from reference TRBV7-2 and TRBJ2-3): GAGVSQSPSNKVTEKGKDVELRCDPISGHTALYWYRQSLGQGLEFLIYFQGNSAPDKSGLPSDRFSAERTGGSVSTLTIQRTQQEDSAVYLCASSPTSGGTDTQYFGPGTRLTVL.